What follows are 32 T cell receptor beta chains derived from one specimen sequenced in a study of T cells expressing NK-cell markers. From the 5' RACE reads, TCRdb lists one entry per CDR3 protein and no DNA. The sample table includes roughly 150,000 distinct CDR3 sequences. Sequencing was done on a sample of blood T cells: a sorted CD56 or NKG2C T cell subset, CD4+ or CD8+ T cells, or bulk PBMC T cells (not recorded which). These receptors originate from a man aged 18 to 69 in good health.

The V and J genes are TRBV9 and TRBJ2-1; TCRdb calls TRBD1, which cannot be checked without DNA. Germline lookup yields CDR1 SGDLS and CDR2 YYNGEE. The CDR3 is 15 residues long. CDR3 region: CASSHGGGLRNEQFF.

The chain employs TRBV12-3 or TRBV12-4 and TRBJ2-1; the TRBD1 assignment by TCRdb is unverifiable without DNA. The CDR3 covers 15 residues. CDR3 sequence: CASSTGTGGWGEQFF.

The genes are TRBV10-3 and TRBJ2-3; without DNA, the TCRdb call of TRBD2 cannot be checked. CDR1 ENHRY and CDR2 SYGVKD come from the germline V gene. This CDR3 region has 14 residues. CDR3 loop: CAIGAGGGTDTQYF.

This chain links TRBV2 with TRBJ1-2. Germline values: CDR1 SNHLY, CDR2 FYNNEI. The CDR3 runs 13 residues. Here the CDR3 reads CASMGGKNYGYTF.

The chain employs TRBV20-1 and TRBJ1-2; there is no DNA to check the TCRdb D call of TRBD1. This CDR3 comprises 13 residues. From germline, CDR1 is DFQATT and CDR2 SNEGSKA (reference sequence). The CDR3 protein is CSAAGQLNYGYTF.

The rearrangement uses TRBV18 and TRBJ2-2. This CDR3 region has 15 residues. Looked up from germline, CDR1 is KGHSH and CDR2 is LQKENI. The CDR3 here is CASSPPFEGTGELFF.

This chain links TRBV28 with TRBJ2-7; TCRdb proposes TRBD1, but this gene call is untestable without DNA. The CDR3 contains 13 residues. Germline assignment: CDR1 MDHEN and CDR2 SYDVKM. The CDR3 loop reads CASSLFRPGEQYF.

The chain recombines TRBV11-2 with TRBJ1-1. Germline assignment: CDR1 SGHAT and CDR2 FQNNGV. There are 17 residues in the CDR3. The CDR3: CASSSPPNGWEDTEAFF. Variable domain in full (rest from reference TRBV11-2 and TRBJ1-1): EAGVAQSPRYKIIEKRQSVAFWCNPISGHATLYWYQQILGQGPKLLIQFQNNGVVDDSQLPKDRFSAERLKGVDSTLKIQPAKLEDSAVYLCASSSPPNGWEDTEAFFGQGTRLTVV.

V gene TRBV7-8 combines with J gene TRBJ2-3. The CDR3 contains 14 residues. Germline V gives CDR1 SGHVS, CDR2 FQNEAQ. CDR3 residues: CASSLARYTDTQYF.

This rearrangement joins TRBV29-1 to TRBJ2-1; as DNA is missing, the TRBD2 call by TCRdb cannot be tested. This CDR3 contains 14 residues. Per the germline V gene, CDR1 is SQVTM and CDR2 is ANQGSEA. CDR3 amino acids: CSVETSGGAYEQFF.

V usage is TRBV6-2 or TRBV6-3 and J usage is TRBJ2-5. The CDR3 is made up of 14 amino acids. CDR1 is MNHEY and CDR2 is SVGEGT in the germline V gene. The CDR3 sequence is CASSYLDRQETQYF.

The chain combines TRBV14 with TRBJ2-1; TCRdb lists TRBD1, though no DNA is available to test this call. Germline values: CDR1 SGHDN, CDR2 FVKESK. The CDR3 loop spans 17 amino acids. The CDR3 here is CASSPTAGAAVDNEQFF.

V gene TRBV13 combines with J gene TRBJ2-1; TCRdb picks TRBD1, but there is no DNA to check that call. CDR1 PRHDT and CDR2 FYEKMQ come from the germline V gene (reference sequence). The CDR3 extends over 12 amino acids. This CDR3 reads CASSALDREQFF.

J is TRBJ2-1 and V is TRBV5-6; TCRdb picks TRBD2, but there is no DNA to check that call. The CDR3 has 12 amino acids. CDR1 is SGHDT, CDR2 YYEEEE, per germline. The CDR3 loop reads CASGTSYNEQFF.

CDR3 region: CASSLQMDGNTIYF. The chain employs TRBV7-6 and TRBJ1-3. This CDR3 has 14 residues. Germline V gene lookup returns CDR1 SGHVS and CDR2 FNYEAQ.

This chain links TRBV7-2 with TRBJ2-7; the D gene TCRdb calls, TRBD2, cannot be checked with no DNA. CDR1 is SGHTA and CDR2 is FQGNSA in the germline V gene. The CDR3 extends over 14 amino acids. CDR3 amino acids: CASRSPGGSYEQYF.

The chain has TRBV6-5 and TRBJ2-1; TCRdb designates TRBD1, a call that cannot be tested without DNA. Germline CDR1 MNHEY, CDR2 SVGAGI. This CDR3 has 15 residues. CDR3 loop: CASSSGPAQSMGQFF.

The V call is TRBV5-6, the J call TRBJ2-3; as DNA is missing, the TRBD1 call by TCRdb cannot be tested. The CDR3 is 14 residues long. The germline CDR1 and CDR2 sequences are SGHDT and YYEEEE. The CDR3 is CATTSGVSTDTQYF.

The chain has TRBV5-5 and TRBJ2-1; the TCRdb call, TRBD2, lacks DNA for checking. The germline gives CDR1 SGHKS, CDR2 YYEKEE (reference sequence). The length of the CDR3 is 17 residues. The CDR3 sequence is CASSLKDWKSSYNEQFF.

The chain couples TRBV11-2 to TRBJ2-5. CDR3 length: 13 amino acids. Germline V gene sequence: CDR1 SGHAT, CDR2 FQNNGV. The CDR3 loop reads CARRPFSQETQYF.

This chain connects TRBV24-1 to TRBJ2-7; TCRdb designates TRBD1, a call that cannot be tested without DNA. Germline assignment: CDR1 KGHDR and CDR2 SFDVKD. This CDR3 has 14 amino acids. The CDR3 spells CATSSAPPAYEQYF.

The V call is TRBV6-2 or TRBV6-3, the J call TRBJ1-6. The CDR3 sequence is 14 residues long. Germline loops: CDR1 MNHEY, CDR2 SVGEGT. CDR3 amino acids: CASSYSTQNSPLHF.

The rearrangement joins TRBV18 to TRBJ1-2; TCRdb picks TRBD1, but there is no DNA to check that call. The length of the CDR3 is 12 residues. Germline V CDR1 and CDR2: KGHSH, LQKENI. CDR3 loop: CASTPGDYGYTF. Supplemented by reference TRBV18 and TRBJ1-2, the full variable domain reads NAGVMQNPRHLVRRRGQEARLRCSPMKGHSHVYWYRQLPEEGLKFMVYLQKENIIDESGMPKERFSAEFPKEGPSILRIQQVVRGDSAAYFCASTPGDYGYTFGSGTRLTVV.

The CDR3 region is CASSLGGADEKLFF. J is TRBJ1-4 and V is TRBV5-5; checking the TCRdb D call of TRBD1 is not possible without DNA. The V gene's germline CDR1 is SGHKS and CDR2 YYEKEE (reference sequence). CDR3 length: 14 residues. The whole variable domain, remainder taken from reference TRBV5-5 and TRBJ1-4, is DAGVTQSPTHLIKTRGQQVTLRCSPISGHKSVSWYQQVLGQGPQFIFQYYEKEERGRGNFPDRFSARQFPNYSSELNVNALLLGDSALYLCASSLGGADEKLFFGSGTQLSVL.

This chain uses TRBV4-2 with TRBJ2-1; as DNA is missing, the TRBD2 call by TCRdb cannot be tested. The length of the CDR3 is 18 residues. CDR1 is LGHNA, CDR2 YNFKEQ, per germline. CDR3 sequence: CASTSGLAGAYPLNEQFF.

This rearrangement joins TRBV4-1 to TRBJ1-6. CDR1 and CDR2 from the germline V gene are MGHRA and YSYEKL. This CDR3 has 15 residues. The CDR3 sequence is CASSQGHSGGLALHF.

The chain is built from TRBV28 and TRBJ2-1; TCRdb's D call, TRBD1, is unchecked because there is no DNA. Germline loops: CDR1 MDHEN, CDR2 SYDVKM. The CDR3 has 14 residues. The CDR3 sequence is CASRAGENYNEQFF.

The chain recombines TRBV10-3 with TRBJ2-4; the D call of TRBD2 rests on TCRdb alone, since no DNA is present to check it. The CDR3 loop spans 17 amino acids. Looked up from germline, CDR1 is ENHRY and CDR2 is SYGVKD. The CDR3: CAISESWAARDKNIQYF.

V and J are TRBV11-2 and TRBJ2-7; the D call of TRBD1 rests on TCRdb alone, since no DNA is present to check it. This CDR3 spans 13 amino acids. Germline V gene sequence: CDR1 SGHAT, CDR2 FQNNGV. CDR3 in amino acids: CASSRDLPYEQYF.

V usage is TRBV7-9 and J usage is TRBJ2-1; as DNA is missing, the TRBD1 call by TCRdb cannot be tested. Germline assignment: CDR1 SEHNR and CDR2 FQNEAQ (reference sequence). The CDR3 extends over 15 amino acids. CDR3 sequence: CASRAGTGPYNEQFF. Complete variable domain (other parts from reference TRBV7-9 and TRBJ2-1): DTGVSQNPRHKITKRGQNVTFRCDPISEHNRLYWYRQTLGQGPEFLTYFQNEAQLEKSRLLSDRFSAERPKGSFSTLEIQRTEQGDSAMYLCASRAGTGPYNEQFFGPGTRLTVL.

This chain joins TRBV19 and TRBJ1-2; TCRdb selects TRBD1, and the lack of DNA leaves this call unchecked. Germline V gives CDR1 LNHDA, CDR2 SQIVND (reference sequence). CDR3 size: 13 residues. The CDR3 region is CASSVTDLGGYTF.

This chain uses TRBV9 with TRBJ2-2; as DNA is missing, the TRBD2 call by TCRdb cannot be tested. The germline V gene encodes CDR1 SGDLS and CDR2 YYNGEE. This CDR3 has 13 residues. CDR3 residues: CASSEAQAGELFF.